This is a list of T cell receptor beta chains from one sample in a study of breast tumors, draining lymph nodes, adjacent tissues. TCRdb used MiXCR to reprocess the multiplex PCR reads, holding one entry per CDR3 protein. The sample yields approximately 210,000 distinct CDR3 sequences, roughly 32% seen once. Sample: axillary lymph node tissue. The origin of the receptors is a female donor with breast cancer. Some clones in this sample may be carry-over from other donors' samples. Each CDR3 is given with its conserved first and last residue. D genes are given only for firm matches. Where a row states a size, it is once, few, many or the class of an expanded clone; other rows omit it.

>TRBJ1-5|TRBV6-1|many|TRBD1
TGTGCCAGCAGTGAATCGGGACAGCCCAATCAGCCCCAGCATTTT
CASSESGQPNQPQHF
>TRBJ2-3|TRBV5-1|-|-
TGCGCCGGCAGCATCGGGACGTCCATGCCCACAGATACGCAGTATTTT
CAGSIGTSMPTDTQYF
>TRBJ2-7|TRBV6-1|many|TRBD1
TGTGCCAGCAGTGCCGGGACAGGTAGGGACGAGCAGTACTTC
CASSAGTGRDEQYF
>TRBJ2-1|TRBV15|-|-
TGTGCCACCAGCAGAGATGTCGCCTACAATGAGCAGTTCTTC
CATSRDVAYNEQFF
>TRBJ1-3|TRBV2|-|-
TGTGCCAGCAGTGAATCCATCGGGGCAGGCGACACCATATATTTT
CASSESIGAGDTIYF
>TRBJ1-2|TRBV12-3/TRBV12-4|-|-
TGTGCCAGCAGTTGGGGCTACACCTTC
CASSWGYTF
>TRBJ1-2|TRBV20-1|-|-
TGCAGTGGGACAGCTAACTATGGCTACACCTTC
CSGTANYGYTF
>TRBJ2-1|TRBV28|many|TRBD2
TGTGCCAGCAGTTCCGTTCTGACTAGCGGTTCGGGGAATGAGCAGTTCTTC
CASSSVLTSGSGNEQFF
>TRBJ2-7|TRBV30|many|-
TGTGCCTGGAGTGGTCAGGAGACTACGGGGCAGTACTTC
CAWSGQETTGQYF
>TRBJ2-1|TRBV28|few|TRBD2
TGTGCCAGCAGTCTTGGACTAGCGGAAAACAATGAGCAGTTCTTC
CASSLGLAENNEQFF
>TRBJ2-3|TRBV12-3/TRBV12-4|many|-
TGTGCCAGCAGTTTCCGGGACCCCGGGACAGATACGCAGTATTTT
CASSFRDPGTDTQYF
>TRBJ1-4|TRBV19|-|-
TGTGCCAGTAGCGGGGTTAATGAAAAACTGTTTTTT
CASSGVNEKLFF
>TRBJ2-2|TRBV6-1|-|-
TGTGCCAGCAGGTTAACGGGGGCAAGTAAGCGGAAGCTGTTTTTT
CASRLTGASKRKLFF
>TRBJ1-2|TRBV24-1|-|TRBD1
TGTGCCACCAGTGATAGTGACAGGGGGGACAGGGTTAACTATGGCTACACCTTC
CATSDSDRGDRVNYGYTF
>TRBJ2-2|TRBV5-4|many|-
TGTGCCAGCAGCTTGGTTCGGAGAACCGGGGAGCTGTTTTTT
CASSLVRRTGELFF
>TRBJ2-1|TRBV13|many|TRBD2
TGTGCCAGCAGCTTAAGTCGCGGGGGGTCAACGGTGGATGATGAGCAGTTCTTC
CASSLSRGGSTVDDEQFF
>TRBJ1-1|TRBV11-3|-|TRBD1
TGTGCCAGCAGTCCACAGGGGACGGTGGGAGTAACTGAAGCTTTCTTT
CASSPQGTVGVTEAFF
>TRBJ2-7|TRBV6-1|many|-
TGTGCCAGCAGTGATGTCAACTCCTACGAGCAGTACTTC
CASSDVNSYEQYF
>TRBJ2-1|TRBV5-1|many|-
TGCGCCAGCAGCGGTACCCAGGACGGGGGTGGGAATGAGCAGTTCTTC
CASSGTQDGGGNEQFF
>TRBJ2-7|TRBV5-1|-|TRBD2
TGTGCCAGCAGCAAGAATAGCGGGAGCACCTACGAGCAGTACTTC
CASSKNSGSTYEQYF
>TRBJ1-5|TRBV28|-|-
TGTGCCAGTGGGGGTATAGGGGTTCGTAGCAATCAGCCCCAGCATTTT
CASGGIGVRSNQPQHF
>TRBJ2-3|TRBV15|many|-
TGTGCCACCAGCAGGCGGGGAGAGGTCGCAGATACGCAGTATTTT
CATSRRGEVADTQYF
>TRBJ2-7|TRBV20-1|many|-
TGCAGTGCCAGTAGGACGGGACCTCTCGAGCAGTACTTC
CSASRTGPLEQYF
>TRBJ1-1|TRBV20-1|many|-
TGCAGTGCTAGTGGAGGGCTGGGTGAAGCTTTCTTT
CSASGGLGEAFF
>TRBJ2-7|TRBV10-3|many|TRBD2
TGTGCCATCAGTGAGTCCGGGGGGGGAGACCCCTACGAGCAGTACTTC
CAISESGGGDPYEQYF
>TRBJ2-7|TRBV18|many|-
TGTGCCAGCTCACCACCGGGACAACGTGTCGGAGAGCAGTACTTC
CASSPPGQRVGEQYF
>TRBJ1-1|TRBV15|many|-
TGTGCCACCAGCAGAGATAGGGTGGTGAACACTGAAGCTTTCTTT
CATSRDRVVNTEAFF
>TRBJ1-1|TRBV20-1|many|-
TGCAGTGCACTGGGCCCGAGGGGCACTGAAGCTTTCTTT
CSALGPRGTEAFF
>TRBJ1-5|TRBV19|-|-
TGTGCCAGTAGGACGGGAAATCAGCCCCAGCATTTT
CASRTGNQPQHF
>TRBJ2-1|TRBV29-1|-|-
TGCAGACTAGAGAGACGTGGGAGCTCCTACAATGAGCAGTTCTTC
CRLERRGSSYNEQFF
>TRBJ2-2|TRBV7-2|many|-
TGTGCCAGCAGCTTAGATTTCGGGGCGGGGACCGGGGAGCTGTTTTTT
CASSLDFGAGTGELFF
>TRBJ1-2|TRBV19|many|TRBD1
TGTGCCAGTAGTGTTGGACAGGGACGTAACTATGGCTACACCTTC
CASSVGQGRNYGYTF
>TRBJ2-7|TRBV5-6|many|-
TGTGCCAGCAGCTTGATTGGCGATTCCTACGAGCAGTACTTC
CASSLIGDSYEQYF
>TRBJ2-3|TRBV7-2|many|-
TGTGCCAGCCAGACCACCCTCACAGATACGCAGTATTTT
CASQTTLTDTQYF
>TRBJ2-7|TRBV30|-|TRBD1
TGTGCCTGGAGTGGGACAGGGGTTCAGGGCGAGCAGTACTTC
CAWSGTGVQGEQYF
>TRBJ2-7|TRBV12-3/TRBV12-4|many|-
TGTGCCAGCAGTGATCCTTTCGGGGGCGAGCAGTACTTC
CASSDPFGGEQYF
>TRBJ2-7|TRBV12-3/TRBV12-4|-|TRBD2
TGTGCCAGCAGTTTTGGGGACGCTAGCGGCTATGGGCAGTACTTC
CASSFGDASGYGQYF